The clone carrying this T cell receptor (beta chain) was recorded at least ten times. Its antigen is undetermined. The CDR3 length is 13 residues. V was shortened by 2 bases and J by 5 bases, with 10 bases between the two germline ends. CDR1 SGHTA and CDR2 FQGNSA come from the germline V gene. This record comes from a study of Graves' ophthalmopathy and Graves' hyperthyroidism. Overall study context: No treatment had been given when peripheral blood was collected at initial diagnosis.

Amplified material comprised TCR beta CDR3 regions derived from RNA transcripts. First-round RT-PCR with HTBI primers preceded a second-round multiplex PCR. MiXCR, run by TCRdb on the multiplex PCR reads, gives a single entry per CDR3 protein. There are 300,000 to 500,000 distinct CDR3 sequences in the sample; 15% occur only once, and 5.5% to 8% lies in the top ten. Calling hyperthyroidism stable required that no ophthalmopathy show up within 18 months of follow-up. The diagnostic workup employed clinical symptoms, serum thyroxine, TRAb, thyroid ultrasound and orbital computed tomography. Overall study findings and caveats: A model built from 13 signatures distinguished ophthalmopathy from stable hyperthyroidism with 87.88% sensitivity and approximately 80% specificity.

This chain joins TRBV7-2 and TRBJ2-7; D not certain. What was sequenced was peripheral blood. The clonotype was recovered from a woman younger than 35 with stable Graves' hyperthyroidism. Here the CDR3 DNA reads TGTGCCAGCAGCTTAACCGGATACAACGAGCAGTACTTC. Translating it yields CASSLTGYNEQYF.